This entry lists 20 T cell receptor beta chains sequenced from one sample in a study of spatial heterogeneity in lung cancer (dated by TCRdb to about 2019). Sample time point, as interpreted from the label and publication: blood at routine non-recurrence follow-up after resection. Without any cell sorting, TCR sequencing was performed on whole RNA extracted either from tumor and nontumor lung tissue or from cryopreserved PBMC samples. Library preparation was by 5' RACE. The sequencer listed for this sample is NextSeq 500. TCRdb itself trimmed the public reads at Q25 with fastp, ran MiXCR and retained productive beta chains. CDR3 protein sequences are deduplicated, and each keeps its most common genes and DNA. A total of more than 95,000 distinct CDR3 sequences appear in this sample, roughly an eighth of them only once. About 15% of the sample lies in the top ten. The sequenced sample was PBMCs, obtained at follow-up. The receptors were gathered from a male donor with early-stage non-small cell lung cancer.

There are a few counts of this clonotype. The chain employs TRBV7-2 and TRBJ2-1; 7 nucleotides agree with TRBD1. The CDR3 extends over 15 amino acids. The germline V gene encodes CDR1 SGHTA and CDR2 FQGNSA. V shed 5 bases and J 1 base; nucleotides not matched to a gene: 5. CDR3 bases: TGTGCCAGCAGCCCTGACAGGGTTTCCTACAATGAGCAGTTCTTC. This codes for CASSPDRVSYNEQFF.

This clonotype showed up just a few times. The rearrangement uses TRBV5-6 and TRBJ2-1; 8 bases are a match to TRBD1. Germline V lookup: CDR1 SGHDT, CDR2 YYEEEE. V gave up 5 bases and J gave up 1 base; unmatched junction bases: 8. This CDR3 region has 16 residues. The CDR3 nucleotides read TGTGCCAGCAGTTCAGACAGGGGACGTTCCTACAATGAGCAGTTCTTC. Amino acids: CASSSDRGRSYNEQFF.

Many counts were recorded for this clonotype. The CDR3 DNA sequence: TGTGCCAGCTACGCCACCGGGGAGCTGTTTTTT. It specifies CASYATGELFF. This chain uses TRBV6-6 with TRBJ2-2; unclear D gene. From germline, CDR1 is MNHNY and CDR2 SVGAGI (reference sequence). CDR3 length: 11 residues. The V end lost 8 bases, the J end lost 4 bases, and 5 bases lay between the germline ends.

This clonotype was observed many times. The chain combines TRBV3-1 with TRBJ1-1, with a tentative D call TRBD1 (5 bases). The CDR3 spans 14 residues. The germline V gene encodes CDR1 LGHDT and CDR2 YNNKEL (reference sequence). The V gene lost 1 base and the J gene lost 6 bases, with 12 bases spanning the gap. Here the CDR3 DNA reads TGTGCCAGCAGCCAAGCTATGCAGGGATCTGAAGCTTTCTTT. This encodes CASSQAMQGSEAFF.

The rearrangement uses TRBV19 and TRBJ1-5; 7 positions match TRBD1. The CDR3 totals 15 residues. CDR1 and CDR2 (germline): LNHDA, SQIVND (reference sequence). J lost 3 bases, V lost 10 bases, and 12 bases had no gene match. CDR3 in DNA: TGTGCCACCTCGGTAGGACAGGTCATCAATCAGCCCCAGCATTTT. Residues: CATSVGQVINQPQHF.

In its sample, this clonotype was seen a few times. The V and J genes are TRBV28 and TRBJ2-1, with D hard to call. This CDR3 is built from 13 residues. The germline gives CDR1 MDHEN, CDR2 SYDVKM. The V end was cut by 3 bases, the J end by 7 bases, with 10 bases between. CDR3 DNA sequence: TGTGCCAGCAGTTTCCCGAACGTAAATGAGCAGTTCTTC. Translation gives CASSFPNVNEQFF.

This clonotype was recorded at least ten times. The chain carries TRBV4-1 and TRBJ2-5; the D gene is possibly TRBD2 (6 bases). Germline V gene sequence: CDR1 MGHRA, CDR2 YSYEKL. The CDR3 has 15 amino acids. Trimming removed 3 bases from V and 4 bases from J, with 15 bases in between. CDR3 coding DNA: TGCGCCAGCAGCCATGTCGCGGGGCAGGCAGAGACCCAGTACTTC. Encoded protein: CASSHVAGQAETQYF.

This clonotype was seen ten or more times. This chain links TRBV9 with TRBJ2-1, with D possibly being TRBD1 (6 bases). The CDR3 is made up of 16 amino acids. Germline CDR1 is SGDLS and CDR2 is YYNGEE. Trimming pared 4 bases from V and 0 bases from J, leaving 14 bases between. The CDR3 nucleotides are TGTGCCAGCAGCTCAGGACAGATGAGCTCCTACAATGAGCAGTTCTTC. Translation: CASSSGQMSSYNEQFF. The full variable domain, with the rest looked up from reference TRBV9 and TRBJ2-1, is DSGVTQTPKHLITATGQRVTLRCSPRSGDLSVYWYQQSLDQGLQFLIQYYNGEERAKGNILERFSAQQFPDLHSELNLSSLELGDSALYFCASSSGQMSSYNEQFFGPGTRLTVL.

This clonotype was recorded a few times. V usage is TRBV9 and J usage is TRBJ2-1; 8 bases line up with TRBD2. V was pared by 4 bases and J by 7 bases, with 7 bases of the junction left unmatched. Per germline, CDR1 SGDLS and CDR2 YYNGEE. The CDR3 has 14 residues. The CDR3 here is CASSSAGGGNEQFF. The CDR3 nucleotides are TGTGCCAGCAGCTCGGCGGGGGGAGGAAATGAGCAGTTCTTC.

This clonotype was observed a handful of times. The chain is built from TRBV11-2 and TRBJ2-7; 7 bases fit TRBD1. CDR1 SGHAT and CDR2 FQNNGV come from the germline V gene. Trimming at V came to 4 bases and at J to 1 base, leaving 7 bases not matched to a gene. The CDR3 is 15 amino acids. The CDR3 DNA is TGTGCCAGCAGCTCCATAGGACAGGCTTCCTACGAGCAGTACTTC. Translated, it gives CASSSIGQASYEQYF. Drawing the rest from reference TRBV11-2 and TRBJ2-7, the complete variable domain is EAGVAQSPRYKIIEKRQSVAFWCNPISGHATLYWYQQILGQGPKLLIQFQNNGVVDDSQLPKDRFSAERLKGVDSTLKIQPAKLEDSAVYLCASSSIGQASYEQYFGPGTRLTVT.

The table lists this clonotype with many counts. The J gene is TRBJ2-3, the V gene TRBV20-1; no firm D call. Germline loops: CDR1 DFQATT, CDR2 SNEGSKA (reference sequence). The V and J ends lost 6 bases and 0 bases respectively, with 13 bases between them. CDR3 size: 14 residues. CDR3 sequence: CSAENPGSTDTQYF. In DNA, the CDR3 is TGCAGTGCAGAGAATCCAGGTAGCACAGATACGCAGTATTTT.

This clonotype was observed many times. V and J are TRBV10-3 and TRBJ2-3; D is perhaps TRBD1 or TRBD2 (6 bases each). V was clipped by 9 bases and J by 3 bases, with 16 bases between them. The CDR3 sequence is 14 residues long. The germline V gene has CDR1 ENHRY and CDR2 SYGVKD. CDR3 loop: CAMQGGGSTDTQYF. The CDR3, as DNA: TGTGCCATGCAAGGAGGGGGTAGTACAGATACGCAGTATTTT.

This rearrangement joins TRBV10-3 to TRBJ1-2; 10 bases align to TRBD1. Per germline, CDR1 ENHRY and CDR2 SYGVKD. CDR3 size: 17 residues. The junction had 13 bases not matched to a gene; V was cut back by 6 bases and J by 3 bases. CDR3 protein: CAISSGTGASGHYGYTF. CDR3 nucleotides: TGTGCCATCAGCTCCGGGACAGGGGCTTCGGGCCACTATGGCTACACCTTC.

This clonotype was found a few times. The rearrangement joins TRBV6-2 or TRBV6-3 to TRBJ1-5; D is undetermined. Germline V gives CDR1 MNHEY, CDR2 SVGEGT. CDR3 length: 13 residues. Trimming pared 7 bases from V and 0 bases from J, leaving 7 bases between. This chain's CDR3 is CASKSNSNQPQHF. In DNA form, the CDR3 reads TGTGCCAGCAAGAGTAATAGCAATCAGCCCCAGCATTTT.

The chain joins TRBV7-9 to TRBJ2-7; 9 bases are a match to TRBD1. Per germline, CDR1 SEHNR and CDR2 FQNEAQ (reference sequence). The CDR3 has 16 residues. After removal of 3 bases from V and 7 bases from J, the junction contained 13 bases not matched to a gene. As DNA, the CDR3 is TGTGCCAGCAGCTTGCTGGGGACAGGGAGCGTGAGGGAGCAGTACTTC. Its translation is CASSLLGTGSVREQYF.

The rearrangement joins TRBV5-6 to TRBJ1-1, with TRBD1 identical over 7 bases. The germline V gene has CDR1 SGHDT and CDR2 YYEEEE. V shed 3 bases, J shed 1 base, and the junction held 3 bases outside the gene matches. The CDR3 sequence is 14 residues long. The CDR3 sequence is CASSSRGSNTEAFF. The CDR3 DNA reads TGTGCCAGCAGCTCCAGGGGGTCGAACACTGAAGCTTTCTTT.

Ten or more counts support this clonotype. J is TRBJ2-3 and V is TRBV6-2 or TRBV6-3; D ambiguous. The CDR3 totals 12 residues. CDR1 is MNHEY and CDR2 is SVGEGT in the germline V gene. Trimming shortened V by 4 bases and J by 6 bases, and 8 bases separated the two germline ends. The CDR3 loop is CASSSGPDTQYF. The CDR3 DNA is TGTGCCAGCAGTTCGGGCCCGGATACGCAGTATTTT.

The chain employs TRBV6-2 or TRBV6-3 and TRBJ1-6; D is ambiguous. Germline CDR1 is MNHEY and CDR2 is SVGEGT. Between the trimmed V and J ends, which lost 4 bases and 5 bases, there was a span of 15 bases. CDR3 length equals 16 residues. The CDR3 sequence is CASSFRTELDNSPLHF. CDR3 DNA sequence: TGTGCCAGCAGTTTCCGCACTGAGCTGGATAATTCACCCCTCCACTTT.

There are a few counts of this clonotype. The chain employs TRBV10-2 and TRBJ2-1, with 10 bases lining up with TRBD2. Germline values: CDR1 WSHSY, CDR2 SAAADI. The junction had 11 bases not matched to a gene; V was cut back by 8 bases and J by 13 bases. The CDR3 is 13 amino acids. The CDR3 region has the DNA TGCGCCAGCCATACTAGCGGGGATCCAAACCAGTTCTTC. This translates into CASHTSGDPNQFF.

This clonotype has a count of ten or more. The chain recombines TRBV20-1 with TRBJ2-7; D perhaps matches TRBD2 (6 bases). V lost 7 bases to trimming and J lost 4 bases, with 8 bases between them. Germline assignment: CDR1 DFQATT and CDR2 SNEGSKA (reference sequence). The CDR3 runs 10 residues. The CDR3 DNA reads TGCAGTGGGGGGGAGTACGAGCAGTACTTC. Protein sequence: CSGGEYEQYF.